This record concerns one T cell receptor (beta chain) sequence. As yet, its antigen is unknown. This sample is drawn from a study of Graves' ophthalmopathy and Graves' hyperthyroidism. Whole-study results and caveats: Predictions made by the model for ophthalmopathy progression reached just over 70% sensitivity and around 72% specificity. Most expanded clonotypes from thyroid (those above 0.001 frequency) were also found in blood. With approximately 90% sensitivity and less than 83% specificity, a 13-signature model separated ophthalmopathy from stable hyperthyroidism.

The study amplified TCR beta CDR3 regions using RNA transcripts. Investigators did first-round RT-PCR with HTBI primers, then second-round multiplex PCR. In TCRdb, the multiplex PCR reads were re-called with MiXCR into one record per CDR3 protein. The sample includes some 750,000 distinct CDR3 sequences, 40% seen only once; the top ten take 35% to 55%. Fresh peripheral blood (over 9.5 ml) yielded the PBMCs. Specimen: peripheral blood. The clonotype comes from an adult man with Graves' ophthalmopathy.

The CDR3: CASSISGTGKAEAFF. DNA of the CDR3: TGTGCCAGTAGTATAAGCGGGACAGGTAAAGCTGAAGCTTTCTTT. V and J are TRBV19 and TRBJ1-1; 8 nucleotides agree with TRBD1. Unmatched junction bases numbered 8, after V lost 2 bases and J lost 6 bases. This CDR3 is built from 15 residues. The germline gives CDR1 LNHDA, CDR2 SQIVND (reference sequence).